Following are 10 T cell receptor beta chains from one sample sequenced in a study of brain T cells in children with intractable seizures. Measured with immunoSEQ multiplex PCR; TCRdb has only the in-frame clones, and not every one. The top ten hold about 4% of the sample, which has around 100,000 clones, 94% seen once. Sample: peripheral blood, taken at surgery. The origin of the receptors is a boy under two years old with hemimegalencephaly and intractable seizures.

This CDR3 reads CATSGTQGANNEKLFF. The CDR3 DNA is TGTGCCACCAGTGGGACACAAGGGGCCAATAATGAAAAACTGTTTTTT. The chain is built from TRBV24-1 and TRBJ1-4; D perhaps matches TRBD1 (5 bases). The germline V gene encodes CDR1 KGHDR and CDR2 SFDVKD. The CDR3 contains 16 residues. V lost 5 bases and J 4 bases, leaving 16 bases between the germline ends.

The CDR3 sequence is CASSSRTGAHEQYF. The CDR3 DNA sequence: TGTGCCAGCAGCTCTCGGACAGGGGCGCACGAGCAGTACTTC. The chain uses TRBV6-2 or TRBV6-3 and TRBJ2-7; TRBD1 matches at 9 bases. The CDR3 has 14 residues. CDR1 is MNHEY, CDR2 SVGEGT, per germline. Losses at the gene ends were 6 bases for V and 5 bases for J; bases not matched to a gene: 8.

The chain uses TRBV28 and TRBJ1-5, with a weak D call TRBD1 (5 bases). Germline V gene sequence: CDR1 MDHEN, CDR2 SYDVKM. This CDR3 is 16 amino acids long. Trimming pared 6 bases from V and 1 base from J, leaving 16 bases between. CDR3 in DNA: TGTGCCAGCAGCCGAGGGGACGTCGGGAGCAATCAGCCCCAGCATTTT. Protein: CASSRGDVGSNQPQHF.

This sequence joins TRBV28 and TRBJ1-2; no reliable D call. V shed 5 bases and J shed 6 bases, with 7 bases lying between them. The CDR3 has 11 residues. The germline V gene encodes CDR1 MDHEN and CDR2 SYDVKM. The CDR3 loop is CASSPNDGYTF. As DNA, the CDR3 is TGTGCCAGCAGTCCCAACGATGGCTACACCTTC.

The chain is built from TRBV5-4 and TRBJ2-3, with 7 bases aligning to TRBD2. CDR1 is SGHNT, CDR2 YYREEE, per germline (reference sequence). V shed 4 bases, J shed 3 bases, and the junction held 8 bases outside the gene matches. The CDR3 covers 15 residues. CDR3 DNA: TGTGCCAGCAGCCTAGGACTAGTCGAAACAGATACGCAGTATTTT. This codes for CASSLGLVETDTQYF.

The V call is TRBV18, the J call TRBJ2-1, with D maybe TRBD2 (6 bases). The CDR3 contains 16 residues. Trimming took 0 bases from V and 8 from J, leaving 17 bases between them. CDR1 is KGHSH and CDR2 is LQKENI in the germline V gene. CDR3 bases: TGTGCCAGCTCACCACCGATAGGACTACTCCCGGATGAGCAGTTCTTC. Its protein product is CASSPPIGLLPDEQFF.

V and J are TRBV27 and TRBJ2-3; TRBD2 agrees at 9 bases. With 2 bases clipped from V and 6 bases from J, the junction kept 6 bases outside the gene matches. The CDR3 extends over 15 amino acids. CDR1 and CDR2 (germline): MNHEY, SMNVEV (reference sequence). The CDR3 DNA reads as TGTGCCAGCAGTTTAATTGGACTAGCGTGGGATACGCAGTATTTT. Translated, it gives CASSLIGLAWDTQYF.

V is TRBV3-1 (or the pseudogene TRBV3-2) and J is TRBJ2-1, with D possibly matching TRBD2 (7 bases). V dropped 1 base and J dropped 9 bases, with 19 bases sitting between them. Germline CDR1 and CDR2: LGHDT and YNNKEL (reference sequence). The CDR3 has 16 residues. The CDR3 loop is CASSQVGGAGAIEQFF. The CDR3 nucleotides are TGTGCCAGCAGCCAAGTTGGGGGGGCCGGGGCAATTGAGCAGTTCTTC.

The chain links TRBV25-1 to TRBJ1-4, with 7 bases that match TRBD1. Trimming at V came to 5 bases and at J to 4 bases, leaving 7 bases not matched to a gene. This CDR3 has 15 residues. Germline assignment: CDR1 MGHDK and CDR2 SYGVNS. CDR3 residues: CASSNTGALNEKLFF. CDR3 coding DNA: TGTGCCAGCAGTAACACAGGGGCCCTTAATGAAAAACTGTTTTTT.

This clone was seen only once. This chain joins TRBV25-1 and TRBJ2-5; no clear D gene. Germline V gives CDR1 MGHDK, CDR2 SYGVNS. The CDR3 consists of 13 residues. The V and J ends lost 2 bases and 7 bases respectively, with 11 bases between them. As DNA, the CDR3 is TGTGCCAGCAGTGAACTGCCAGATGGGACCCAGTACTTC. It yields the protein CASSELPDGTQYF.